The 24 T cell receptor beta chains below all came from one sample that was sequenced in a study of T cells in tuberculosis (dated by TCRdb to about 2018). Library prep was done by the immunoSEQ multiplex PCR assay. Not all clones reach the TCRdb copy of this immuneACCESS table, which keeps in-frame sequences only. Checked studies attribute under half of the gap to unresolved V genes and leave the rest unexplained. For this sample the table gives roughly 28,000 clones, of which roughly 90% were detected only once. The ten biggest clones cover 5% to 7% of the sample. The sample comprised PBMCs. These receptors were taken from a donor under 30 with latent tuberculosis or without tuberculosis infection.

V and J are TRBV5-1 and TRBJ2-5; 9 nucleotides agree with TRBD1. Germline V gene lookup returns CDR1 SGHRS and CDR2 YFSETQ. The ends lost 2 bases at V and 4 bases at J; junction bases unmatched: 3. The CDR3 contains 14 residues. The CDR3 loop is CASSLQGAGETQYF. CDR3 bases: TGCGCCAGCAGCTTACAGGGGGCTGGAGAGACCCAGTACTTC.

The gene calls are TRBV11-2 and TRBJ2-3, with TRBD2 as a possible D gene (6 bases). The CDR3 extends over 16 amino acids. Germline values: CDR1 SGHAT, CDR2 FQNNGV. Trimming left V 5 bases short and J 3 bases short, with 18 bases between. CDR3 bases: TGTGCCAGCAGCCACCGGGAGAAATACCCAACAGATACGCAGTATTTT. Translation gives CASSHREKYPTDTQYF.

The rearrangement links TRBV5-1 to TRBJ2-2; D possibly corresponds to TRBD1 (5 bases). From germline, CDR1 is SGHRS and CDR2 YFSETQ. V lost 4 bases, J lost 5 bases, and 12 bases lay in between. The CDR3 runs 14 residues. The CDR3 DNA reads TGCGCCAGCAGCCCGGCGCAGGGAACCGGGGAGCTGTTTTTT. Translating gives CASSPAQGTGELFF. Full variable domain (rest looked up from reference TRBV5-1 and TRBJ2-2): KAGVTQTPRYLIKTRGQQVTLSCSPISGHRSVSWYQQTPGQGLQFLFEYFSETQRNKGNFPGRFSGRQFSNSRSEMNVSTLELGDSALYLCASSPAQGTGELFFGEGSRLTVL.

This sequence joins TRBV12-5 and TRBJ2-1; maybe TRBD2 (6 bases). With 4 bases removed from V and 9 bases from J, the gap between germline ends came to 13 bases. The length of the CDR3 is 13 residues. Germline lookup yields CDR1 LGHNT and CDR2 FRNRAP. CDR3 in DNA: TGTGCTAGTGGTTCCCCCCGGGGAGGTGAGCAGTTCTTC. It specifies CASGSPRGGEQFF.

The rearrangement uses TRBV29-1 and TRBJ2-3; no clear D gene. This CDR3 is 14 amino acids long. The ends were cut back, 3 bases at V and 0 bases at J, with 10 bases in the middle. The V gene's germline CDR1 is SQVTM and CDR2 ANQGSEA. Here the CDR3 DNA reads TGCAGCGTTGAGGGCCTTACTAGCACAGATACGCAGTATTTT. Protein: CSVEGLTSTDTQYF.

The chain links TRBV10-3 to TRBJ2-7; 8 nucleotides align to TRBD1. The CDR3 runs 13 residues. V gave up 4 bases and J gave up 12 bases; unmatched junction bases: 11. Germline CDR1 reads ENHRY; CDR2 reads SYGVKD. Here the CDR3 reads CAISVGDRGSLYF. The CDR3 DNA reads TGTGCCATCAGTGTGGGAGACAGGGGTTCCCTGTACTTC.

The chain combines TRBV18 with TRBJ1-6; D is possibly TRBD1 (5 bases). This CDR3 comprises 14 residues. Trimming took 3 bases from V and 10 from J, leaving 13 bases between them. The germline V gene has CDR1 KGHSH and CDR2 LQKENI. Here the CDR3 reads CASSPRDRDSPLHF. The CDR3, as DNA: TGTGCCAGCTCACCGCGAGACAGAGACTCACCCCTCCACTTT. Full variable domain (missing parts from reference TRBV18 and TRBJ1-6): NAGVMQNPRHLVRRRGQEARLRCSPMKGHSHVYWYRQLPEEGLKFMVYLQKENIIDESGMPKERFSAEFPKEGPSILRIQQVVRGDSAAYFCASSPRDRDSPLHFGNGTRLTVT.

The chain carries TRBV6-1 and TRBJ2-1, with 9 bases aligning to TRBD1. The CDR3 extends over 18 amino acids. The V segment lost 2 bases and the J segment 5 bases; nucleotides outside the gene matches: 13. Germline-derived CDR1 and CDR2 are MNHNS and SASEGT. The CDR3 DNA reads TGTGCCAGCAGTGAACACCTCAGGGGACAGGGAAGGGACAATGAGCAGTTCTTC. Protein product: CASSEHLRGQGRDNEQFF.

In its sample, this clone was seen once. The V gene is TRBV28, the J gene TRBJ2-7; 8 bases fit TRBD1. Germline lookup yields CDR1 MDHEN and CDR2 SYDVKM. The V gene end was trimmed by 3 bases and the J gene end by 6 bases; junction bases not matched to a gene: 7. The CDR3 has 14 residues. Here the CDR3 reads CASSLGDRGGEQYF. Here the CDR3 DNA reads TGTGCCAGCAGTTTGGGAGACAGGGGTGGCGAGCAGTACTTC.

V is TRBV6-5 and J is TRBJ1-2; maybe TRBD1 (5 bases). Between the trimmed V and J ends, which lost 6 bases and 4 bases, there was a span of 12 bases. Germline assignment: CDR1 MNHEY and CDR2 SVGAGI. CDR3 size: 13 residues. The CDR3 DNA reads as TGTGCCAGCAGCCCTACAGGTAGCTATGGCTACACCTTC. It translates to CASSPTGSYGYTF.

In nucleotides, the CDR3 is TGTGCCAGCAGCCCGAAGGGTAGGGAGGAAAAACTGTTTTTT. Amino acids: CASSPKGREEKLFF. The chain employs TRBV7-9 and TRBJ1-4; no reliable D call. Per germline, CDR1 SEHNR and CDR2 FQNEAQ (reference sequence). This CDR3 is 14 amino acids long. Trimming removed 5 bases from V and 8 bases from J, with 15 bases in between.

The chain employs TRBV5-1 and TRBJ2-2, with D possibly TRBD1 on 6 matching bases. This CDR3 comprises 14 residues. Deletions cut 7 bases from V and 5 bases from J, with 15 bases between. Germline assignment: CDR1 SGHRS and CDR2 YFSETQ. CDR3 residues: CASGAGQPTGELFF. The CDR3 DNA follows: TGCGCCAGCGGGGCTGGACAGCCAACCGGGGAGCTGTTTTTT.

The gene calls are TRBV2 and TRBJ1-1; 7 nucleotides align to TRBD1. Trimming took 8 bases from V and 3 from J; bases not matched to a gene: 6. CDR1 and CDR2 from the germline V gene are SNHLY and FYNNEI. This CDR3 region has 13 residues. The CDR3 sequence: CASGAGQYTEAFF. In DNA form, the CDR3 reads TGTGCCAGCGGCGCGGGACAGTACACTGAAGCTTTCTTT.

This clone rates as medium-sized. The V call is TRBV6-6, the J call TRBJ2-7, with D possibly being TRBD2 (5 bases). The germline V and J ends were trimmed by 6 bases and 3 bases, with 15 bases remaining between them. This CDR3 has 14 amino acids. In germline, CDR1 is MNHNY, CDR2 SVGAGI (reference sequence). CDR3 DNA sequence: TGTGCCAGCAGCCCCGTGGACTCGGACTACGAGCAGTACTTC. It is translated as CASSPVDSDYEQYF.

This chain connects TRBV5-1 to TRBJ2-1, with 7 bases aligning to TRBD2. The trim removed 0 bases at V and 3 bases at J, leaving 3 bases unmatched. The CDR3 is made up of 15 amino acids. Per the germline V gene, CDR1 is SGHRS and CDR2 is YFSETQ. The CDR3 here is CASSLVLADYNEQFF. In DNA form, the CDR3 reads TGCGCCAGCAGCTTGGTGCTAGCGGACTACAATGAGCAGTTCTTC.

The V call is TRBV4-3, the J call TRBJ1-1; 8 bases align to TRBD1. CDR3 size: 13 residues. The germline V gene encodes CDR1 LGHNA and CDR2 YSLEER. Losses at the gene ends were 2 bases for V and 7 bases for J; bases not matched to a gene: 3. CDR3 in amino acids: CASSQFTGGEAFF. In DNA form, the CDR3 reads TGCGCCAGCAGCCAATTCACAGGGGGTGAAGCTTTCTTT.

The chain uses TRBV4-3 and TRBJ2-5, with 9 bases that match TRBD2. The CDR3 sequence is 16 residues long. Germline V lookup: CDR1 LGHNA, CDR2 YSLEER. V lost 1 base and J lost 6; bases outside the gene matches: 9. CDR3 sequence (DNA): TGCGCCAGCAGCCAAGGAGCGAGCGGGGGGTTGAAGACCCAGTACTTC. Residues: CASSQGASGGLKTQYF.

This chain links TRBV11-2 with TRBJ2-1; TRBD1 agrees at 10 bases. The CDR3 spans 17 residues. Unmatched junction bases numbered 7, after V lost 4 bases and J lost 1 base. CDR1 and CDR2 from the germline V gene are SGHAT and FQNNGV. The CDR3 sequence: CASSSWTGGLSYNEQFF. The CDR3 DNA reads TGTGCCAGCAGCTCCTGGACAGGGGGGCTATCCTACAATGAGCAGTTCTTC.

V usage is TRBV11-3 and J usage is TRBJ2-4, with D perhaps matching TRBD1 (5 bases). The CDR3 has 14 amino acids. Trimming removed 4 bases at V and 8 bases at J, with 15 bases between. Germline loops: CDR1 SGHNT, CDR2 YENEEA. For the CDR3, the DNA is TGTGCCAGCAGCTCCAGGGCCACCGGGCACATTCAGTACTTC. Protein: CASSSRATGHIQYF.

V is TRBV19 and J is TRBJ1-2; D is uncertain. Trimming took off 3 bases at V and 8 bases at J, with 10 bases between the two ends. Per germline, CDR1 LNHDA and CDR2 SQIVND (reference sequence). The CDR3 length is 12 residues. The CDR3: CASSIGGRGYTF. The CDR3 DNA follows: TGTGCCAGTAGTATCGGTGGGCGAGGCTACACCTTC.

This chain uses TRBV28 with TRBJ2-7; D is possibly TRBD2 (6 bases). V was trimmed by 4 bases and J by 3 bases, leaving 13 bases between them. This CDR3 comprises 14 residues. Germline CDR1 and CDR2: MDHEN and SYDVKM. The CDR3 region is CASSSPGLSYEQYF. In nucleotides, the CDR3 is TGTGCCAGCAGTTCACCGGGACTGAGCTACGAGCAGTACTTC.

This chain joins TRBV9 and TRBJ1-1; 8 bases match TRBD1. The trim removed 1 base at V and 5 bases at J, leaving 16 bases unmatched. This CDR3 is built from 18 residues. Germline lookup yields CDR1 SGDLS and CDR2 YYNGEE. CDR3 region: CASSVTLNGGQGGTEAFF. The CDR3 nucleotides read TGTGCCAGCAGCGTAACACTTAATGGTGGACAGGGCGGGACTGAAGCTTTCTTT.

A word on this clone: It is unclear where the CDR3 begins or ends on the DNA, so no DNA is shown, and the CDR3 is as TCRdb lists it. The rearrangement links TRBV21-1 to TRBJ2-7; the table's TRBD1 call for D was not verified on the DNA. TRBV21-1 represents a pseudogene. The CDR3 length equals 16 residues, ends included. The CDR3: CASSKVGQGTSYEQYF.

This clone was seen only once. This rearrangement joins TRBV15 to TRBJ2-3, with 9 bases that match TRBD1. Germline loops: CDR1 LNHNV, CDR2 YYDKDF (reference sequence). Losses at the gene ends were 1 base for V and 5 bases for J; bases not matched to a gene: 7. The CDR3 is 16 amino acids. The CDR3 DNA sequence: TGTGCCACCAGCAGAGCGAGGGGACAGGGACAAGATACGCAGTATTTT. Amino acids: CATSRARGQGQDTQYF.